This paragraph reports one T cell receptor (beta chain). It has no known antigen specificity. Base-call qualities are not available, and no considerably larger clone is one nucleotide away. The entry originates in a study of cytomegalovirus exposure and HLA in healthy donors (dated 2017 in TCRdb). Describing the broader study: According to an earlier analysis of 587 of the donors, about 179 million T cells yielded some 120 million unique TCR beta sequences and approximately 300 Gb of sequence data. An early release that covered about 640 HLA-typed donors contained about 300 gigabases of sequencing data and tens of millions of unique TCR sequences. Of the roughly 400 genotyped donors, around 81% fell in the genetic ancestry cluster associated with self-reported Caucasian donors. The study was designed to test whether signatures of past pathogen exposure could be identified by cataloging public T cell receptors. The study profiled the T cell repertoires of under 700 subjects by immunosequencing and related them to cytomegalovirus serostatus. In addition to the first cohort of about 650 subjects, a separate validation cohort of approximately 120 different subjects was used. The study combined high-throughput TCR immunosequencing, statistical association of individual TCRs with disease status, and machine learning to predict cytomegalovirus infection status. A later analysis re-examined previously published TCR beta repertoires from around 670 donors and added high-resolution HLA genotyping to investigate patterns of TCR occurrence. Rather than using new phenotypic data, the later analysis identified candidate immune exposures from TCR beta sequences and from how often those sequences occurred across donors. To decide whether each TCR beta V gene segment behaved as functional or pseudogenic, an earlier analysis of fewer than 750 of the donors relied on high-throughput TCR beta sequencing. Donor age, sex, ethnicity and CMV serostatus were compiled together with the repertoire data. A later genetic analysis took genome-wide SNP genotypes for about 65% of the 666 donors and used that subset as a discovery cohort. All discovery cohort repertoires had been generated on a single sequencing platform. HLA typing covered class I and class II loci at four-digit resolution. The number of typed donors differed by locus: about 620-630 for A, B, C, DRB1 and DQB1; 500 to 550 for DQA1; approximately 600 for DPA1; and about 450 for DPB1. Several DR-DQ haplotypes were handled as single units for association and clustering because linkage in the cohort was strong. Among 300 to 500 genotyped donors of the cohort, an average of around 220,000 unique TCR beta nucleotide sequences was sequenced per donor, of which 15% to 20% were non-productive. General findings and caveats noted by the study authors: The classifier was reported to diagnose cytomegalovirus status with high specificity and sensitivity in both the original cohort and the validation cohort. The authors suggested that the approach could potentially be generalized to other disease states and immunological phenotypes. In a later analysis, TCR association rates were found to vary across HLA loci, with the most associated TCRs seen for DRB1 alleles and the fewest for HLA-C alleles. HLA typing was unavailable for some donors at each locus, so association tests used only the typed subset. A few of the identified cytomegalovirus-associated TCR beta chains were confirmed in vitro to be specific for cytomegalovirus antigens. Compared with the roughly 670-donor mean, donors in an Asian-associated ancestry cluster had fewer N-insertions in productive TCRs, according to a later genetic analysis. Some 16 rarely observed V segments, including chromosome 9 orphons, were excluded from the earlier analysis of a few hundred of the donors because counts were too low. Only TCR beta chains were sequenced in this cohort, and the absence of alpha or paired-chain data limited detectable features. According to a later analysis, most CMV-associated TCR beta chains appeared to be HLA-restricted, and the HLA associations seemed to be driven largely by CMV exposure. Some IMGT-functional V segments, including TRBV6-2 and TRBV6-3, could not be told apart with the 87-base-pair reads, so those segments were excluded. CMV serostatus was the only immune exposure information available for the cohort. In an earlier analysis of approximately 600 of the donors, most TCR beta V segments were observed in productive rearrangements about 87% or about 30% of the time, broadly matching IMGT annotations. A further reported finding was that TCR beta sequences accurately predicted the HLA-A and HLA-B alleles for most subjects in the first cohort. Presence/absence analyses assumed roughly uniform sequencing depth across donors, an assumption that may not hold. A group of highly shared sequence variants was considered likely to be a technical artifact of the sequencing pipeline. Most TCR sequences were seen in very few donors, while some public TCRs were found in many individuals. An association between a missense DCLRE1C variant and V-gene and J-gene trimming of TCR beta chains was found in a later genetic analysis and replicated in an independent cohort. Specific HLA alleles were associated with 15,000 to 20,000 TCR beta sequences at a false discovery rate of 0.05 in a later analysis. Linkage disequilibrium might explain the correlated functional status among segregating V segments, but an unknown experimental factor could not be ruled out. Compared with equally common non-associated chains, HLA-associated TCR beta chains in a later analysis were more clonally expanded and had lower generation probabilities. When HLA alleles, especially DR and DQ, strongly co-occurred, attributing TCR associations to individual alleles was difficult. Several of the top co-occurrence clusters appeared to be linked to parvovirus B19, influenza, CMV and Epstein-Barr virus, according to a later analysis. The study gave a list of over 150 TCR beta chains associated with cytomegalovirus.

In total, approximately 700 healthy bone marrow donors made up the cohort. All cohort members were sampled while nominally healthy, although unrecorded immune exposures were likely present. The donor tested CMV seropositive, placing the donor among the 289 seropositive members of the cohort. Each donor provided a peripheral blood sample, and peripheral blood mononuclear cells were used for TCR beta sequencing. Genomic DNA was extracted from the blood cell samples with the Qiagen DNeasy Blood Extraction Kit. Including the terminal cysteine and phenylalanine, the CDR3 comprises 15 residues. Of all the DNA, just the CDR3 is kept, 45 bases in frame from base 1. CDR1 is given as MDHEN and CDR2 as SYDVKM, both from the germline V gene. The germline V and J ends show losses of 2 bases and 4 bases respectively, and no gene match explains 7 bases of the junction. The library was made by the immunoSEQ multiplex PCR assay. For the multiplex PCR, a mixture combining 60 forward primers for TCR Vbeta segments and 13 reverse primers for TCR Jbeta segments was used. A multiplex PCR assay on genomic DNA amplified the CDR3 region of rearranged TCR beta genes. The Illumina HiSeq System was used to sequence the amplified TCR beta libraries as 87-base-pair reads. Per the source publication's procedure: In a later analysis, approximately 74 million unique TCR beta chains were counted across the approximately 640 repertoires, and around 10 million of these chains were shared by at least two donors. A nearest-neighbor algorithm error-corrected the raw reads and collapsed the reads into unique sequences, merging closely related sequences to remove PCR and sequencing errors. Alignment of CDR3 sequences to IMGT reference sequences was used to assign V, D and J gene segments. For a sequence to be retained, at least a six-nucleotide match to both a V gene segment and a J gene segment was required. A rearrangement was called productive if the CDR3 had no stop codons and remained in frame with V and J, and every other rearrangement was called non-productive. CDR3 was defined by IMGT convention, running from the second conserved V-encoded cysteine to the conserved J-encoded phenylalanine. The earlier analysis of around 640 of the donors excluded sequences that lacked an unambiguous match to a single V gene segment. An earlier analysis of fewer than 750 of the donors called V segments functional above 56.7% productive rearrangements and segregating when the between-donor standard deviation exceeded 5%. A statistical classification framework was built to diagnose cytomegalovirus status from the catalog of TCR beta chain sequences. V and J gene assignment, in a later analysis, came from comparing TCR nucleotide sequences with IMGT/GENE-DB human TR gene sequences. Using the TCRdist pipeline, a later analysis assigned CDR3 sequences along with most-parsimonious VDJ recombination scenarios. In a later analysis, each TCR beta chain was defined by its CDR3 amino acid sequence together with its V-gene family, and reads lacking a unique V-gene family were excluded. To address suspected cross-contamination and a sequencing artifact, a later analysis removed 592 highly shared, low-generation-probability nucleotide sequences. For each public chain, a later analysis derived a clonal expansion index from normalized ranks of inferred template counts within each repertoire. In a later analysis, generation probabilities were computed using a VDJ recombination model fitted to out-of-frame rearrangements, and the results were checked against IGoR. In a later analysis, hypergeometric tests were used to score TCR-TCR, TCR-HLA and TCR-CMV co-occurrence, with a repertoire-size bias correction applied to TCR pairs. In a later analysis, false discovery rates were estimated by permuting HLA or CMV assignments 20 times. In a later analysis, co-occurring TCRs were grouped using DBSCAN, and TCRdist sequence similarity was added for clustering within HLA-allele-positive subsets. Repertoires with fewer than 30,000 or more than 120,000 public chains were left out of co-occurrence clustering, as were five repertoires with anomalous nucleotide sharing. The table was pulled from immuneACCESS by TCRdb, which kept in-frame rearrangements only. Such tables lose some clones; where checked, under half of the loss comes from unresolved V genes, and the rest has no known cause. The V and J calls and clone size are taken from that table; D and trimming were inferred from the DNA. Present in this sample are about 120,000 clones, around 64% of which were seen just once. The top ten constitute around 10% of the sample.

The specimen sequenced was PBMCs. This TCR derives from a man aged 30 to 45 in good health and CMV-seropositive. Recombination connected TRBV28 to TRBJ1-1, with 7 bases in between that match TRBD1. The CDR3 protein is CASSLVSGGTTEAFF. The DNA sequence follows: TGTGCCAGCAGTTTAGTCTCAGGGGGTACCACTGAAGCTTTCTTT.